This TCR beta chain was obtained from a study of OX40 agonist ivuxolimab in advanced cancers. Study conclusions and caveats: More expanded clones were found, on average, in CD8+ than in CD4+ T cells.

Sampled blood was obtained at baseline, cycle 4 day 1, and cycle 7 day 1. The V end was cut by 1 base, the J end by 1 base, with 8 bases between. The CDR3 length is 15 residues. Germline V gene data show CDR1 as KGHSH and CDR2 as LQKENI. The sample holds a few counts of this clone. Its matching antigen is unknown. TCRdb's copy holds only in-frame clones and misses some; the assay was immunoSEQ multiplex PCR. The table includes around 40,000 clones, 80% detected once. The receptor was isolated from an adult with an advanced solid tumor such as melanoma, head and neck, liver or kidney cancer. V and J are TRBV18 and TRBJ1-5; D call uncertain. The material sequenced was CD4+ or CD8+ T cells sorted from blood, taken in a trial of the OX40 agonist ivuxolimab. In DNA form, the CDR3 reads TGTGCCAGCTCACCACTTGCTGGAAGCAATCAGCCCCAGCATTTT. Translation gives CASSPLAGSNQPQHF.